One sample yielded the 10 T cell receptor beta chains listed below, sequenced in a study of CD8 T cells in ankylosing spondylitis. These receptors have no identified antigens. A single record per CDR3 protein comes from TCRdb applying MiXCR to the 5' RACE reads. The profile shows tens of thousands of distinct CDR3 sequences, around 8.3% of them singletons. Study conclusions and caveats: What appeared characteristic of ankylosing spondylitis blood was a TCR beta motif of eight highly homologous variants.

Sequencing was carried out using blood, either unsorted or a sorted T cell fraction (not recorded which). The receptors stem from a male donor with ankylosing spondylitis.

The gene calls are TRBV19 and TRBJ2-2; 7 nucleotides line up with TRBD2. This CDR3 is 15 amino acids long. Trimming cost V 1 base and J 10 bases; bases outside gene matches: 9. The germline V gene encodes CDR1 LNHDA and CDR2 SQIVND (reference sequence). Here the CDR3 reads CASSIGGRALEELFF. CDR3 sequence (DNA): TGTGCCAGTAGTATAGGAGGGAGGGCCCTCGAGGAGCTGTTTTTT.

This chain joins TRBV13 and TRBJ2-1; D gene uncertain. Germline V CDR1 and CDR2: PRHDT, FYEKMQ (reference sequence). The CDR3 extends over 15 amino acids. V was trimmed by 5 bases and J by 0 bases, leaving 11 bases between them. The CDR3 sequence: CASSPPRPSYNEQFF. The CDR3 nucleotides are TGTGCCAGCAGCCCCCCCCGGCCCTCCTACAATGAGCAGTTCTTC.

This clonotype was recorded many times. The rearrangement links TRBV3-1 to TRBJ2-1; a weak D match, TRBD1 (7 bases). The CDR3 runs 16 residues. Trimming pared 0 bases from V and 4 bases from J, leaving 13 bases between. The germline CDR1 and CDR2 sequences are LGHDT and YNNKEL (reference sequence). The CDR3 spells CASSQDLPGGYNEQFF. The CDR3 DNA follows: TGTGCCAGCAGCCAAGATTTACCAGGGGGGTACAATGAGCAGTTCTTC.

This rearrangement joins TRBV11-2 to TRBJ2-7, with a possible D match to TRBD2 (5 bases). V lost 3 bases and J lost 3, with 9 bases in between. Germline values: CDR1 SGHAT, CDR2 FQNNGV. CDR3 size: 13 residues. CDR3 in DNA: TGTGCCAGCAGCTTCTCACTAGACTACGAGCAGTACGTC. Protein product: CASSFSLDYEQYV.

This clonotype was picked up a small number of times. The V gene is TRBV7-2, the J gene TRBJ2-1; D is ambiguous. Trimming shortened V by 5 bases and J by 6 bases, and 8 bases separated the two germline ends. There are 12 residues in the CDR3. The germline V gene encodes CDR1 SGHTA and CDR2 FQGNSA. The CDR3 DNA reads TGTGCCAGCAGCGGAGCCTCCAATGAGCAGTTCTTC. Its protein is CASSGASNEQFF.

This clonotype was seen at least ten times. The rearrangement links TRBV7-8 to TRBJ2-1, with 7 positions matching TRBD2. CDR3 size: 19 residues. CDR1 and CDR2 from the germline V gene are SGHVS and FQNEAQ. Germline trimming cut 4 bases from V and 0 bases from J; bases unmatched to any gene: 15. For the CDR3, the DNA is TGTGCCAGCAGCTCCCCCTACCCACCGCTAGCGGACTCCTACAATGAGCAGTTCTTC. It translates to CASSSPYPPLADSYNEQFF.

This clonotype was counted ten times or more. The J gene is TRBJ1-2, the V gene TRBV2, with D unclear. V was pared by 5 bases and J by 3 bases, with 10 bases between. Germline CDR1 reads SNHLY; CDR2 reads FYNNEI. The CDR3 loop spans 13 amino acids. DNA of the CDR3: TGTGCCAGCAGTATTCCGGTTCACTATGGCTACACCTTC. It encodes CASSIPVHYGYTF.

This clonotype was detected only a few times. The genes are TRBV21-1 and TRBJ2-1; the listed D gene, TRBD1, was not tested against the DNA. TRBV21-1 constitutes a pseudogene. The CDR3 runs 19 residues. The CDR3 protein is CASSSRRGFPTSSYNEQFF. CDR3 nucleotides: TGTGCCAGCAGCTCACGGAGGGGGTTCCCGACGAGCTCCTACAATGAGCAGTTCTTC.

V gene TRBV3-1 combines with J gene TRBJ2-1; TRBD2 matches at 7 bases. Germline values: CDR1 LGHDT, CDR2 YNNKEL (reference sequence). The CDR3 runs to 19 residues. Losses at the gene ends were 0 bases for V and 0 bases for J; bases not matched to a gene: 11. CDR3 amino acids: CASSQDLVGAGFSYNEQFF. The CDR3 nucleotides are TGTGCCAGCAGCCAAGATCTAGTAGGAGCGGGGTTCTCCTACAATGAGCAGTTCTTC.

This clonotype was counted ten times or more. The V and J genes are TRBV3-1 and TRBJ2-3; maybe TRBD2 (6 bases). This CDR3 spans 15 amino acids. The V end was cut by 0 bases, the J end by 2 bases, with 9 bases between. CDR1 and CDR2 from the germline V gene are LGHDT and YNNKEL (reference sequence). CDR3 sequence: CASSQDSGVTDTQYF. The CDR3 region has the DNA TGTGCCAGCAGCCAAGATTCGGGAGTCACAGATACGCAGTATTTT.